One and the same sample provided the 2 T cell receptor beta chains below, sequenced in a study of graft-versus-host responses after intestinal transplantation. Measured with immunoSEQ multiplex PCR; TCRdb has only the in-frame clones, and not every one. The sample includes under 45,000 clones, over 85% of them seen just once. The sample in question was PBMCs, obtained less than 750 days after intestinal transplantation. All receptors derive from a human patient who received an intestinal transplant, so some T cells may come from the graft donor.

The rearrangement uses TRBV30 and TRBJ1-1, with a possible D match to TRBD1 (5 bases). V lost 1 base, J lost 5 bases, and 20 bases lay in between. The CDR3 loop spans 16 amino acids. In germline, CDR1 is GTSNPN, CDR2 SVGIG (reference sequence). The CDR3 is CAWSASAGLGGTEAFF. The CDR3 nucleotides read TGTGCCTGGAGTGCCTCCGCAGGGCTGGGGGGTACTGAAGCTTTCTTT.

This clone was detected only once. The chain has TRBV10-3 and TRBJ1-5; possibly TRBD1 for D (5 bases). V lost 6 bases and J lost 7, with 13 bases in between. This CDR3 has 13 amino acids. From germline, CDR1 is ENHRY and CDR2 SYGVKD. The CDR3 DNA reads TGTGCCATCAGGGGGGAGGAGGGGCAGCCCCAGCATTTT. It translates to CAIRGEEGQPQHF.